These 19 T cell receptor beta chains share one sample of origin, sequenced in a study of blood T cell repertoires in COVID-19. Profiling relied on immunoSEQ multiplex PCR, and the TCRdb table lists in-frame clones only, not all of them. The data contain approximately 440,000 clones, about 87% of them seen just once; the ten biggest clones take up over 9.5%. The sample was peripheral blood. These receptors all stem from a woman between 50 and 59 years old with COVID-19, enrolled during active disease.

V usage is TRBV5-5 and J usage is TRBJ2-1; the match to TRBD2 covers 7 bases. The CDR3 contains 14 residues. The V segment lost 0 bases and the J segment 9 bases; nucleotides outside the gene matches: 6. Germline V gene data show CDR1 as SGHKS and CDR2 as YYEKEE (reference sequence). The CDR3 DNA reads as TGTGCCAGCAGCTTGGCCGGGGGGAGCACTGAGCAGTTCTTC. It codes for CASSLAGGSTEQFF.

This chain joins TRBV7-2 and TRBJ2-7, with 8 positions matching TRBD1. V trimming: 5 bases; J trimming: 1 base; junction bases outside the gene matches: 16. From germline, CDR1 is SGHTA and CDR2 FQGNSA. The CDR3 totals 18 residues. CDR3 in DNA: TGTGCCAGCAGCCTGACCTCCCTATTGACAGGGGCGTCCTACGAGCAGTACTTC. Translation: CASSLTSLLTGASYEQYF.

For the CDR3, the DNA is TGTGCCAGCAACCCTGGGAGCGGCGGTGGGACAGATACGCAGTATTTT. It is translated as CASNPGSGGGTDTQYF. The chain couples TRBV9 to TRBJ2-3, with a weak D call TRBD2 (5 bases). Germline CDR1 SGDLS, CDR2 YYNGEE. Trimming pared 6 bases from V and 3 bases from J, leaving 20 bases between. CDR3 length: 16 amino acids.

The chain has TRBV19 and TRBJ2-7, with 9 bases lining up with TRBD1. CDR3 length equals 15 residues. Per the germline V gene, CDR1 is LNHDA and CDR2 is SQIVND (reference sequence). Germline trimming cut 9 bases from V and 0 bases from J; bases unmatched to any gene: 9. CDR3 region: CASGMTGGISYEQYF. The CDR3 DNA reads as TGTGCCAGCGGAATGACAGGGGGGATCTCCTACGAGCAGTACTTC.

V is TRBV5-6 and J is TRBJ1-6; D is possibly TRBD1 (6 bases). V gave up 4 bases and J gave up 6 bases, with 17 bases separating them. The CDR3 loop spans 16 amino acids. CDR1 is SGHDT and CDR2 is YYEEEE in the germline V gene. The CDR3 sequence: CASSPGATGTNSPLHF. CDR3 sequence (DNA): TGTGCCAGCAGCCCTGGGGCTACAGGGACTAATTCACCCCTCCACTTT.

The chain recombines TRBV19 with TRBJ1-1, with TRBD1 as a possible D gene (5 bases). Germline CDR1 LNHDA, CDR2 SQIVND (reference sequence). CDR3 length equals 12 residues. Trimming took off 1 base at V and 8 bases at J, with 8 bases between the two ends. Here the CDR3 DNA reads TGTGCCAGTAGTATAGGGGGGGTCGAAGCTTTCTTT. Protein: CASSIGGVEAFF.

The rearrangement links TRBV5-1 to TRBJ1-1; 11 bases match TRBD1. This CDR3 contains 18 residues. Germline CDR1 is SGHRS and CDR2 is YFSETQ. Trimming at V came to 3 bases and at J to 3 bases, leaving 13 bases not matched to a gene. CDR3 sequence (DNA): TGCGCCAGCAGCTCCCCAATGGACAGGGGGCTCGAAGACACTGAAGCTTTCTTT. Protein product: CASSSPMDRGLEDTEAFF.

This chain uses TRBV5-5 with TRBJ2-2, with D unresolved. Germline CDR1 and CDR2: SGHKS and YYEKEE (reference sequence). V gave up 4 bases and J gave up 5 bases, with 6 bases separating them. CDR3 size: 12 residues. The CDR3 nucleotides read TGTGCCAGCAGCCCTCGGACCGGGGAGCTGTTTTTT. Translated, it gives CASSPRTGELFF.

This rearrangement joins TRBV11-2 to TRBJ1-1; D is unresolved. The CDR3 runs to 15 residues. Trimming took 7 bases from V and 11 from J, leaving 26 bases between them. CDR1 and CDR2 (germline): SGHAT, FQNNGV. CDR3 sequence (DNA): TGTGCCAGCAATCTCGCCCCCGCGGGAGGCAGTAGGGCTTTCTTT. Amino acids: CASNLAPAGGSRAFF. Based on the CDR3 plus reference TRBV11-2 and TRBJ1-1, the full variable domain is EAGVAQSPRYKIIEKRQSVAFWCNPISGHATLYWYQQILGQGPKLLIQFQNNGVVDDSQLPKDRFSAERLKGVDSTLKIQPAKLEDSAVYLCASNLAPAGGSRAFFGQGTRLTVV.

The chain employs TRBV9 and TRBJ2-7; 9 bases agree with TRBD1. The ends lost 5 bases at V and 5 bases at J; junction bases unmatched: 8. The germline V gene encodes CDR1 SGDLS and CDR2 YYNGEE. The CDR3 runs to 14 residues. The CDR3 bases are TGTGCCAGCAGTGCCGGGACAGGGATCCACGAGCAGTACTTC. The encoded protein is CASSAGTGIHEQYF.

V is TRBV5-4 and J is TRBJ2-7; 7 bases agree with TRBD1. The CDR3 consists of 14 residues. With 0 bases clipped from V and 2 bases from J, the junction kept 2 bases outside the gene matches. Germline V lookup: CDR1 SGHNT, CDR2 YYREEE (reference sequence). CDR3 nucleotide sequence: TGTGCCAGCAGCTTGGAACAGGGGACCTACGAGCAGTACTTC. It codes for CASSLEQGTYEQYF. Supplemented by reference TRBV5-4 and TRBJ2-7, the full variable domain reads ETGVTQSPTHLIKTRGQQVTLRCSSQSGHNTVSWYQQALGQGPQFIFQYYREEENGRGNFPPRFSGLQFPNYSSELNVNALELDDSALYLCASSLEQGTYEQYFGPGTRLTVT.

V and J are TRBV6-2 or TRBV6-3 and TRBJ2-1; TRBD1 is a possible D gene (5 bases). Trimming shortened V by 0 bases and J by 4 bases, and 10 bases separated the two germline ends. The V gene's germline CDR1 is MNHEY and CDR2 SVGEGT. This CDR3 is 15 amino acids long. The CDR3 here is CASSYSPGSYNEQFF. In DNA form, the CDR3 reads TGTGCCAGCAGTTACTCCCCAGGGTCTTACAATGAGCAGTTCTTC.

The gene calls are TRBV18 and TRBJ2-7; 9 bases match TRBD1. The germline V gene encodes CDR1 KGHSH and CDR2 LQKENI. V dropped 0 bases and J dropped 6; count of bases not matched to a gene: 6. CDR3 length: 15 residues. CDR3 sequence reads: CASSPPGTGLIEQYF. Written as DNA, the CDR3 is TGTGCCAGCTCACCACCTGGGACAGGGCTTATCGAGCAGTACTTC.

The chain recombines TRBV6-4 with TRBJ1-2, with TRBD1 matching 8 bases. From germline, CDR1 is MRHNA and CDR2 SNTAGT. The CDR3 runs 16 residues. With 0 bases clipped from V and 7 bases from J, the junction kept 10 bases outside the gene matches. The CDR3 sequence: CASSDSGQGALSGYTF. Here the CDR3 DNA reads TGTGCCAGCAGTGACTCAGGGCAGGGGGCCTTATCTGGCTACACCTTC.

This clone was counted a single time. The V call is TRBV9, the J call TRBJ2-1; TRBD2 aligns across 8 bases. The CDR3 runs 16 residues. The V gene's germline CDR1 is SGDLS and CDR2 YYNGEE. V lost 2 bases, J lost 7 bases, and 11 bases stayed unmatched. The DNA of the CDR3 is TGTGCCAGCAGCGTTACTAGGACTAGCAGTGAGAATGAGCAGTTCTTC. This codes for CASSVTRTSSENEQFF.

The chain recombines TRBV7-9 with TRBJ2-1, with D maybe TRBD2 (5 bases). CDR1 and CDR2 (germline): SEHNR, FQNEAQ (reference sequence). Trimming cost V 4 bases and J 15 bases, with 16 bases left between them. The length of the CDR3 is 12 residues. The CDR3 DNA sequence: TGTGCCAGCAGCTCACCCGAGGCCAGCGGGTTCTTC. This gives the protein CASSSPEASGFF.

The V gene is TRBV24-1, the J gene TRBJ2-1; 9 bases align to TRBD1. V lost 6 bases to trimming and J lost 12 bases; unmatched junction nucleotides: 8. The CDR3 length is 13 residues. The germline V gene has CDR1 KGHDR and CDR2 SFDVKD. CDR3 residues: CATSLGTGRGQFF. The CDR3 DNA follows: TGTGCCACCAGTCTCGGGACAGGGCGAGGGCAGTTCTTC.

V usage is TRBV20-1 and J usage is TRBJ2-1; D perhaps matches TRBD2 (7 bases). CDR1 and CDR2 (germline): DFQATT, SNEGSKA (reference sequence). The CDR3 has 17 amino acids. V lost 3 bases, J lost 0 bases, and 18 bases lay in between. The CDR3 sequence: CSASYRGALSSYNEQFF. The DNA of the CDR3 is TGCAGTGCTAGTTACCGGGGGGCTCTAAGCTCCTACAATGAGCAGTTCTTC.

A single count supports this clone. The chain is built from TRBV6-1 and TRBJ1-2; no clear D gene. V lost 2 bases to trimming and J lost 8 bases, with 12 bases between them. The CDR3 runs to 13 residues. Per germline, CDR1 MNHNS and CDR2 SASEGT. The CDR3 sequence is CASSEQPPGGYTF. As DNA, the CDR3 is TGTGCCAGCAGTGAACAGCCTCCAGGCGGCTACACCTTC.